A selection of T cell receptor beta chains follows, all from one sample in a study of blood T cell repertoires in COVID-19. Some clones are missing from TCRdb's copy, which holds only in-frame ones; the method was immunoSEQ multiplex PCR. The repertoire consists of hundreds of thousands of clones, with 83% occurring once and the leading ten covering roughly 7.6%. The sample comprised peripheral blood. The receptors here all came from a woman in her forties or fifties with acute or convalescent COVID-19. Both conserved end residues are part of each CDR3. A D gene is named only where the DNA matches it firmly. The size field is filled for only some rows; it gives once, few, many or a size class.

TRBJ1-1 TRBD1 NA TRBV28 CASSAGGMNTEAFF TGTGCCAGCAGTGCAGGGGGGATGAACACTGAAGCTTTCTTT
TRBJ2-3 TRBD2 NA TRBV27 CASSFGTSGSDTQYF TGTGCCAGCAGTTTCGGGACTAGCGGGAGTGATACGCAGTATTTT
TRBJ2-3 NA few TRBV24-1 CATSAPRAEGADTQYF TGTGCCACCAGTGCCCCACGGGCGGAAGGGGCAGATACGCAGTATTTT
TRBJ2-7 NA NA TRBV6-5 CASSYSAGYEQYF TGTGCCAGCAGTTACTCGGCGGGCTACGAGCAGTACTTC
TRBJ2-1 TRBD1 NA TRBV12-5 CASGQDRGNHNEQFF TGTGCTAGTGGCCAAGACAGGGGGAATCACAATGAGCAGTTCTTC
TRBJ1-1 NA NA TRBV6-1 CASSELSAGLTEAFF TGTGCCAGCAGTGAATTGAGTGCAGGGTTAACTGAAGCTTTCTTT
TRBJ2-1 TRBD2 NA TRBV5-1 CASSALAGGQGEQFF TGCGCCAGCAGCGCGTTAGCGGGAGGCCAGGGTGAGCAGTTCTTC
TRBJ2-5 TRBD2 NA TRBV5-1 CASSLAPSGSGETQYF TGCGCCAGCAGCTTGGCTCCTAGCGGGAGCGGTGAGACCCAGTACTTC
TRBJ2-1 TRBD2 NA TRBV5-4 CASSSMTSGGSDEQFF TGTGCCAGCAGCTCTATGACTAGCGGGGGTAGTGATGAGCAGTTCTTC
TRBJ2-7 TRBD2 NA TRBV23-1 CASSPPGLAGLEQYF TGCGCCAGCAGTCCCCCGGGACTAGCGGGTCTCGAGCAGTACTTC
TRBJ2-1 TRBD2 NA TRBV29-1 CSVLSWTSGGHEQFF TGCAGCGTTCTATCTTGGACTAGCGGGGGGCATGAGCAGTTCTTC
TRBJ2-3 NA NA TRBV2 CASSEDRLAGDTQYF TGTGCCAGCAGTGAGGACAGACTAGCAGGAGATACGCAGTATTTT
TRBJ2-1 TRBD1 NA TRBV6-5 CASSSRPNRGNNEQFF TGTGCCAGCAGTTCCCGTCCTAACAGGGGAAATAATGAGCAGTTCTTC
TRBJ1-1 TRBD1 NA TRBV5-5 CASSLTTGGTEAFF TGTGCCAGCAGCTTAACGACAGGGGGCACTGAAGCTTTCTTT
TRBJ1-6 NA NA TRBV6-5 CASSYEARNSPLHF TGTGCCAGCAGTTACGAGGCGAGGAATTCACCCCTCCACTTT
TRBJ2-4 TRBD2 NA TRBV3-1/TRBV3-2 CASTGLAGVGIQYF TGTGCCAGCACCGGACTAGCGGGAGTGGGCATTCAGTACTTC
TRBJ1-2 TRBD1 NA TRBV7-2 CASSLSGQGAEGYTF TGTGCCAGCAGCTTGTCTGGACAGGGGGCGGAAGGCTACACCTTC
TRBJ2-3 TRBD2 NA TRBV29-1 CSANSGSRTDTQYF TGCAGCGCCAATAGCGGGAGTCGTACAGATACGCAGTATTTT
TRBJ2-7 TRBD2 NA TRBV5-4 CASSLGGTSGYEQYF TGTGCCAGCAGCCTTGGCGGGACTAGCGGCTACGAGCAGTACTTC
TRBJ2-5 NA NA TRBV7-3 CASSPIPESETQYF TGTGCCAGCAGCCCTATCCCGGAGTCGGAGACCCAGTACTTC
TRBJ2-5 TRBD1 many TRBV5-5 CASSFGQGDGTQYF TGTGCCAGCAGCTTCGGACAGGGGGACGGGACCCAGTACTTC
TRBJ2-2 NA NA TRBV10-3 CAITDRNTGELFF TGTGCCATCACGGACAGGAACACCGGGGAGCTGTTTTTT
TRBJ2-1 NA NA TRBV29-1 CSVEDRHSSYNEQFF TGCAGCGTTGAAGATCGGCACAGCTCCTACAATGAGCAGTTCTTC